A selection of T cell receptor beta chains follows, all from one sample in a study of beta chain features in type 1 diabetes. The assay was immunoSEQ multiplex PCR, and TCRdb's table has in-frame clones only and misses some. The sample carries roughly 260,000 clones, roughly 10% recorded once. The sequencing sample was made of naive CD4+ T cells from blood. The receptors come from a man aged 25 to 45 with type 1 diabetes. CDR3s include the opening cysteine and the closing phenylalanine or tryptophan. A D gene is named only where the DNA matches it firmly. Not all rows give a size; the values are once, few, many and, for expanded clones, a class.

J gene,D gene,V gene,clone size,CDR3 protein,CDR3 DNA
TRBJ1-4,.,TRBV25-1,few,CASSDRWAVDNEKLFF,TGTGCCAGCAGTGATAGGTGGGCAGTGGATAATGAAAAACTGTTTTTT
TRBJ1-6,.,TRBV28,.,CASSLQGTPLHF,TGTGCCAGCAGCCTACAGGGAACACCCCTCCACTTT
TRBJ2-1,.,TRBV30,few,CAFASMSNYNEQFF,TGTGCCTTCGCGTCGATGTCCAACTACAATGAGCAGTTCTTC
TRBJ2-6,TRBD1,TRBV30,many,CAWSVPRTGPTF,TGTGCCTGGAGTGTACCCAGGACAGGGCCGACTTTC
TRBJ2-6,.,TRBV7-3,once,CASSPWGDLVSGANVLTF,TGTGCCAGCAGCCCGTGGGGAGACCTCGTCTCTGGGGCCAACGTCCTGACTTTC
TRBJ2-6,.,TRBV7-2,few,CASSLAAGANVLTF,TGTGCCAGCAGCTTAGCCGCGGGGGCCAACGTCCTGACTTTC
TRBJ2-5,.,TRBV19,.,CASSIGGTLRETQYF,TGTGCCAGTAGTATAGGAGGGACTTTGCGGGAGACCCAGTACTTC
TRBJ2-3,.,TRBV2,few,CASTPGGLSADTQYF,TGTGCCAGCACTCCGGGCGGGTTGTCTGCAGATACGCAGTATTTT
TRBJ2-7,TRBD2,TRBV15,.,CATSRDWTSGGKYF,TGTGCCACCAGCAGAGATTGGACTAGCGGGGGAAAGTACTTC
TRBJ1-3,.,TRBV9,few,CASSLPTRNTIYF,TGTGCCAGCAGTCTCCCAACTAGGAACACCATATATTTT
TRBJ1-5,.,TRBV6-5,.,CASSRNWGDQPQHF,TGTGCCAGCAGTAGGAATTGGGGCGATCAGCCCCAGCATTTT
TRBJ2-7,.,TRBV6-5,few,CASSQRPGGHYEQYF,TGTGCCAGCAGTCAGAGACCGGGGGGCCACTACGAGCAGTACTTC
TRBJ2-1,.,TRBV9,.,CASSATRNEQFF,TGTGCCAGCAGCGCCACTAGAAATGAGCAGTTCTTC
TRBJ1-6,.,TRBV30,.,CAWSVRKQVYRSPLHF,TGTGCCTGGAGTGTAAGGAAACAGGTTTATCGTTCACCCCTCCACTTT
TRBJ1-1,.,TRBV18,.,CASSPPSIAGEAFF,TGTGCCAGCTCACCACCGTCGATTGCCGGGGAAGCTTTCTTT